The source of this TCR beta chain is a study of blood T cells in healthy people across ages. Losses at the gene ends were 7 bases for V and 4 bases for J; bases not matched to a gene: 9. The CDR3 consists of 14 residues. Per germline, CDR1 MNHEY and CDR2 SVGEGT. Next came a second PCR, run for roughly 6 to 11 cycles, which used a sample-barcoded 5' primer along with a J-beta primer mix. TCRdb itself ran the 5' RACE reads through MiXCR, one entry per CDR3 protein. Of some 1.4 million distinct CDR3 sequences in the sample, roughly 40% were seen once. The rearrangement joins TRBV6-2 or TRBV6-3 to TRBJ1-2, with TRBD1 matching 7 bases. The receptor's source is a woman between 18 and 29 years old in good health. The sequenced sample consisted of blood. The CDR3, as DNA: TGTGCCAGCAACCCCCTGGGGGACAGCTATGGCTACACCTTC. Translating it yields CASNPLGDSYGYTF.